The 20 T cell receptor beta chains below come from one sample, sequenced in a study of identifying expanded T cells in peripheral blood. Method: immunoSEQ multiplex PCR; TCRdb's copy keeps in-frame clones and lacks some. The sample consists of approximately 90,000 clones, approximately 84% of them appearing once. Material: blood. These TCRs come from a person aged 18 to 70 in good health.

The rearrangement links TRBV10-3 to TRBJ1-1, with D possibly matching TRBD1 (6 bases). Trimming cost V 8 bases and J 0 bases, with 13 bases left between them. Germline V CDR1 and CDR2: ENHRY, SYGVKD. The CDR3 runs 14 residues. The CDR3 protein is CAIRTTGMNTEAFF. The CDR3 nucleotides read TGTGCCATCCGAACGACAGGAATGAACACTGAAGCTTTCTTT.

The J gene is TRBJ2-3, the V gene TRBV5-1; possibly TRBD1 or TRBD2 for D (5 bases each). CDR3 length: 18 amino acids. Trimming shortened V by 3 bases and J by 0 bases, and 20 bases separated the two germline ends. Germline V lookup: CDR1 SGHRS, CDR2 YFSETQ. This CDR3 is CASSSSGAFIISTDTQYF. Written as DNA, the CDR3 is TGCGCCAGCAGCTCATCCGGGGCCTTTATAATTAGCACAGATACGCAGTATTTT.

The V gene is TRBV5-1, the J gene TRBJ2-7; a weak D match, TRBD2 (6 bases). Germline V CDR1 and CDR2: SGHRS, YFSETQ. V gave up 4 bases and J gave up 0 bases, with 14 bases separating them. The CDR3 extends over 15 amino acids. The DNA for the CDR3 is TGCGCCAGCAGCCTGGGACGGGGGATCTCCTACGAGCAGTACTTC. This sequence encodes CASSLGRGISYEQYF. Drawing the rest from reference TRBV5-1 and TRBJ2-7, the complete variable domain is KAGVTQTPRYLIKTRGQQVTLSCSPISGHRSVSWYQQTPGQGLQFLFEYFSETQRNKGNFPGRFSGRQFSNSRSEMNVSTLELGDSALYLCASSLGRGISYEQYFGPGTRLTVT.

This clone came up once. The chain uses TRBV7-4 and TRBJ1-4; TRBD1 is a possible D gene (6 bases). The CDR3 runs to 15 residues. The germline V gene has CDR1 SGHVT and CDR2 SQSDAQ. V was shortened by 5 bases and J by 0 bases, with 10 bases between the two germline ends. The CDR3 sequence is CASSRQAATNEKLFF. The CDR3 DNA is TGTGCCAGCAGCCGACAGGCGGCAACTAATGAAAAACTGTTTTTT.

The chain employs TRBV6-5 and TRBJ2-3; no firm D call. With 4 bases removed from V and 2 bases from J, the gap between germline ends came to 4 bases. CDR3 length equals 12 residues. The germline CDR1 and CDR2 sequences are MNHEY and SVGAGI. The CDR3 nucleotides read TGTGCCAGCAGTTCTTCCACAGATACGCAGTATTTT. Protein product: CASSSSTDTQYF.

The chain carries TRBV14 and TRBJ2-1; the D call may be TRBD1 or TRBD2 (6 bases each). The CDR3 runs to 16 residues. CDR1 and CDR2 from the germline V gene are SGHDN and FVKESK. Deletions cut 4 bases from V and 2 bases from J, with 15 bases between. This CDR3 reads CASSRAGHLTYNEQFF. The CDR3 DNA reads TGTGCCAGCAGCCGCGCGGGACACCTAACCTACAATGAGCAGTTCTTC.

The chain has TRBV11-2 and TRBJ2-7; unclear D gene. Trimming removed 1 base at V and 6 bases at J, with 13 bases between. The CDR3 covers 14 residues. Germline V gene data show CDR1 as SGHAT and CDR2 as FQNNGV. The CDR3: CASSLGVPGIEQYF. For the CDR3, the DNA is TGTGCCAGCAGCTTAGGTGTCCCCGGAATCGAGCAGTACTTC.

The CDR3 sequence: CASSLGWAGGNQPQHF. DNA of the CDR3: TGTGCCAGCAGCTTAGGGTGGGCAGGGGGCAATCAGCCCCAGCATTTT. The chain has TRBV7-8 and TRBJ1-5; D possibly corresponds to TRBD1 (6 bases). V was cut by 1 base and J by 2 bases, with 12 bases left in between. The CDR3 sequence is 16 residues long. CDR1 and CDR2 (germline): SGHVS, FQNEAQ.

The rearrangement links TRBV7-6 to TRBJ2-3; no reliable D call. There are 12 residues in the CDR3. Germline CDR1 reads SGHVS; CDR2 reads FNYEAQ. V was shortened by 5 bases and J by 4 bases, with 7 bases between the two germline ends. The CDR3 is CASSQVADTQYF. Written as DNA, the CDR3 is TGTGCCAGCAGCCAAGTGGCAGATACGCAGTATTTT.

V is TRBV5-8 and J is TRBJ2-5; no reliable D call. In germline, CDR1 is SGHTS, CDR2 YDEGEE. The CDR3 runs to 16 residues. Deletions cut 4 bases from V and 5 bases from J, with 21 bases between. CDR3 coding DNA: TGTGCCAGCAGCGCCGGTCTAGGTGGACCAGCGGAGACCCAGTACTTC. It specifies CASSAGLGGPAETQYF.

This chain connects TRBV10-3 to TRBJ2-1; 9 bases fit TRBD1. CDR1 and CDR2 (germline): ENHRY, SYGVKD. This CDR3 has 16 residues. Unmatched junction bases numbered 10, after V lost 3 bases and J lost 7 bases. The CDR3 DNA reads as TGTGCCATCAGTGATTCGGGACAGGGTCTCGGGAATGAGCAGTTCTTC. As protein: CAISDSGQGLGNEQFF.

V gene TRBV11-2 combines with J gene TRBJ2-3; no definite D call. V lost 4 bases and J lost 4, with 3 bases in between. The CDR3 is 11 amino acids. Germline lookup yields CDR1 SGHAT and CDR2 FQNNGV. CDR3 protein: CASSSSDTQYF. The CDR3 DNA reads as TGTGCCAGCAGCTCGTCAGATACGCAGTATTTT.

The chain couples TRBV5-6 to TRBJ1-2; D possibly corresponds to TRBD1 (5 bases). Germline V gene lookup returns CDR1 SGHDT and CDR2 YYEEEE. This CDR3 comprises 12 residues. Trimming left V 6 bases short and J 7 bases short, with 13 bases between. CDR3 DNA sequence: TGTGCCAGCAACTACCCCGGGGGTGGCTACACCTTC. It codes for CASNYPGGGYTF.

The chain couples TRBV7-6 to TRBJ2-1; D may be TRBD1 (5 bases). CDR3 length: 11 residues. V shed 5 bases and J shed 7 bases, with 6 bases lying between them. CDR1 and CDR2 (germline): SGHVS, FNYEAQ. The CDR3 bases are TGTGCCAGCAGCGACAGAAATGAGCAGTTCTTC. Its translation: CASSDRNEQFF.

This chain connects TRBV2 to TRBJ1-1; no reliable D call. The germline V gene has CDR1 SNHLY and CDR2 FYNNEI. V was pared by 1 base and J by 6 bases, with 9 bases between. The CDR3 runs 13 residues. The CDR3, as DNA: TGTGCCAGCAGTGAAGTGTGGGGTTCTGAAGCTTTCTTT. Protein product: CASSEVWGSEAFF.

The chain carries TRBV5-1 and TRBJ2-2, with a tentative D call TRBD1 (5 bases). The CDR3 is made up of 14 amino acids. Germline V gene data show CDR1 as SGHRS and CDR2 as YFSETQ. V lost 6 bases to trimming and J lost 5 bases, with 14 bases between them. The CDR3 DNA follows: TGCGCCAGCACCCAATCGACAGCTACCGGGGAGCTGTTTTTT. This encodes CASTQSTATGELFF. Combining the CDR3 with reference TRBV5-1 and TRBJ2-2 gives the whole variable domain KAGVTQTPRYLIKTRGQQVTLSCSPISGHRSVSWYQQTPGQGLQFLFEYFSETQRNKGNFPGRFSGRQFSNSRSEMNVSTLELGDSALYLCASTQSTATGELFFGEGSRLTVL.

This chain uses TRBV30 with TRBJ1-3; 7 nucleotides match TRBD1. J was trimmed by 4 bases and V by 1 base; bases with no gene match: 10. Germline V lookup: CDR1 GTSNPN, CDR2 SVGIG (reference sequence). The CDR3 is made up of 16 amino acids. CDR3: CAWSGRGLSRGNTIYF. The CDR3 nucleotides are TGTGCCTGGAGTGGCAGGGGGTTATCGAGGGGAAACACCATATATTTT.

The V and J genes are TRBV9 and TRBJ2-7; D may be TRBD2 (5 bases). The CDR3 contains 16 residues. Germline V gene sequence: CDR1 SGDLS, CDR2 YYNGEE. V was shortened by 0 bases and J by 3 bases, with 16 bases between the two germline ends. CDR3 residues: CASSVGERGPLYEQYF. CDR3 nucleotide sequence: TGTGCCAGCAGCGTAGGGGAGAGAGGGCCTCTCTACGAGCAGTACTTC.

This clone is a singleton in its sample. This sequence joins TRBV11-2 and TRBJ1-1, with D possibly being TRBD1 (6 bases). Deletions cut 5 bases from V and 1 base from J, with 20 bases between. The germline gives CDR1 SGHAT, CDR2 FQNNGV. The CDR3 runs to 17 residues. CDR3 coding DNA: TGTGCCAGCAGCCCACAGGGAGCCTCAGGGACGAACACTGAAGCTTTCTTT. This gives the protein CASSPQGASGTNTEAFF.

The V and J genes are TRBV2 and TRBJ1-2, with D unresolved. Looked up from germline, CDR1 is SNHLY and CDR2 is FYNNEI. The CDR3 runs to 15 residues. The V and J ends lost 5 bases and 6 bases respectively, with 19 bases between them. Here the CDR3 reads CASSRGQLGVNGYTF. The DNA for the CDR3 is TGTGCCAGCAGTCGAGGGCAGCTCGGAGTAAATGGCTACACCTTC.